These 14 T cell receptor beta chains share one sample of origin, sequenced in a study of post-analysis software for immune sequencing data. Overall study findings and caveats: With TRBV5-6, TRBV5-1 and TRBV20-1 included, about five TRBV segments were more frequent in patients than in controls.

Unique molecular identifiers were built into the TCR beta cDNA libraries. In TCRdb, the PCR reads were re-called with MiXCR into one record per CDR3 protein. The sample lists hundreds of thousands of distinct CDR3 sequences, approximately 60% occurring once. Their cognate antigens are unknown. The sequenced material came from blood. These receptors all stem from a girl aged 2-9 years with multiple sclerosis.

The V and J genes are TRBV24-1 and TRBJ2-3; D is uncertain. The V end lost 6 bases, the J end lost 2 bases, and 2 bases lay between the germline ends. Germline CDR1 and CDR2: KGHDR and SFDVKD. The CDR3 length is 11 residues. The CDR3 reads CATSLTDTQYF. DNA of the CDR3: TGTGCCACCAGTCTCACAGATACGCAGTATTTT.

The rearrangement uses TRBV11-2 and TRBJ1-2, with TRBD1 matching 7 bases. The CDR3 runs to 18 residues. CDR1 and CDR2 (germline): SGHAT, FQNNGV. V lost 0 bases, J lost 4 bases, and 14 bases stayed unmatched. The CDR3 sequence: CASSLDPTHGTESYGYTF. The CDR3 region has the DNA TGTGCCAGCAGCTTAGACCCCACCCACGGGACAGAGAGCTATGGCTACACCTTC.

This chain joins TRBV7-6 and TRBJ1-1; unclear D gene. The CDR3 extends over 13 amino acids. Between the trimmed V and J ends, which lost 6 bases and 4 bases, there was a span of 12 bases. Germline V gene data show CDR1 as SGHVS and CDR2 as FNYEAQ. The CDR3, as DNA: TGTGCCAGCAGTCGGGCCGAGGGCACTGAAGCTTTCTTT. It translates to CASSRAEGTEAFF.

The CDR3 loop is CASSQESPGGAYNEQFF. CDR3 nucleotides: TGCGCCAGCAGCCAAGAATCTCCCGGGGGGGCCTACAATGAGCAGTTCTTC. The V call is TRBV4-1, the J call TRBJ2-1, with 8 bases that match TRBD2. The CDR3 covers 17 residues. The V and J ends lost 0 bases and 2 bases, in that order; junction bases with no gene match: 6. CDR1 is MGHRA and CDR2 is YSYEKL in the germline V gene.

The chain combines TRBV3-1 with TRBJ1-2; D uncertain. There are 15 residues in the CDR3. V was shortened by 4 bases and J by 2 bases, with 14 bases between the two germline ends. CDR1 and CDR2 (germline): LGHDT, YNNKEL (reference sequence). CDR3 loop: CASSLLGMENYGYTF. CDR3 DNA: TGTGCCAGCAGCCTCCTCGGGATGGAAAACTATGGCTACACCTTC. Supplemented by reference TRBV3-1 and TRBJ1-2, the full variable domain reads DTAVSQTPKYLVTQMGNDKSIKCEQNLGHDTMYWYKQDSKKFLKIMFSYNNKELIINETVPNRFSPKSPDKAHLNLHINSLELGDSAVYFCASSLLGMENYGYTFGSGTRLTVV.

The rearrangement uses TRBV9 and TRBJ2-4, with unresolved D. This CDR3 spans 16 amino acids. CDR1 SGDLS and CDR2 YYNGEE come from the germline V gene. V was cut by 2 bases and J by 1 base, with 13 bases left in between. This CDR3 is CASSVEPVQAKNIQYF. CDR3 nucleotide sequence: TGTGCCAGCAGCGTCGAACCTGTCCAGGCCAAAAACATTCAGTACTTC.

The rearrangement joins TRBV6-2 or TRBV6-3 to TRBJ2-2, with unresolved D. The CDR3 sequence is 13 residues long. The V end lost 3 bases, the J end lost 7 bases, and 9 bases lay between the germline ends. Germline CDR1 and CDR2: MNHEY and SVGEGT. The CDR3 loop reads CASSYGWIGELFF. The CDR3 nucleotides are TGTGCCAGCAGTTATGGTTGGATCGGGGAGCTGTTTTTT.

This clonotype was recorded once. The chain employs TRBV5-1 and TRBJ2-7, with D perhaps matching TRBD1 (6 bases). This CDR3 has 14 amino acids. V was trimmed by 3 bases and J by 1 base, leaving 11 bases between them. Germline CDR1 and CDR2: SGHRS and YFSETQ. The CDR3 reads CASSWDTHSYEQYF. The CDR3 DNA is TGCGCCAGCAGCTGGGACACCCATTCCTACGAGCAGTACTTC.

The genes are TRBV4-3 and TRBJ2-3, with D possibly matching TRBD2 (7 bases). Trimming shortened V by 1 base and J by 6 bases, and 23 bases separated the two germline ends. The CDR3 length is 18 residues. Germline CDR1 reads LGHNA; CDR2 reads YSLEER. The CDR3 loop is CASSQGFRRGARPDTQYF. CDR3 sequence (DNA): TGCGCCAGCAGCCAAGGGTTTCGTCGGGGGGCCCGCCCGGATACGCAGTATTTT.

The rearrangement links TRBV11-2 to TRBJ2-1, with TRBD2 matching over 11 bases. The CDR3 loop spans 17 amino acids. Losses at the gene ends were 1 base for V and 2 bases for J; bases not matched to a gene: 4. Germline CDR1 reads SGHAT; CDR2 reads FQNNGV. The CDR3: CASSLGVSGGAYNEQFF. The CDR3 coding sequence is TGTGCCAGCAGCTTAGGGGTTAGCGGGGGGGCCTACAATGAGCAGTTCTTC.

This chain uses TRBV28 with TRBJ2-7; D is perhaps TRBD1 (6 bases). This CDR3 region has 15 residues. The V gene lost 4 bases and the J gene lost 2 bases, with 15 bases spanning the gap. CDR1 MDHEN and CDR2 SYDVKM come from the germline V gene. CDR3 coding DNA: TGTGCCAGCAGTTCCAGGGGTCAAGGCACCTACGAGCAGTACTTC. As protein: CASSSRGQGTYEQYF.

The V call is TRBV7-8, the J call TRBJ1-1; 7 bases line up with TRBD1. V shed 5 bases, J shed 5 bases, and the junction held 11 bases outside the gene matches. Germline V lookup: CDR1 SGHVS, CDR2 FQNEAQ. This CDR3 contains 15 residues. The CDR3, as DNA: TGTGCCAGCAGCCCCGGGGTACAGGGGCGGACTGAAGCTTTCTTT. Translating gives CASSPGVQGRTEAFF.

This clonotype came up a few times. The rearrangement links TRBV7-2 to TRBJ2-1; the match to TRBD2 covers 10 bases. Germline loops: CDR1 SGHTA, CDR2 FQGNSA. The trim removed 2 bases at V and 10 bases at J, leaving 17 bases unmatched. This CDR3 is 18 amino acids long. CDR3 region: CASSLPREEASGSEEQFF. Here the CDR3 DNA reads TGTGCCAGCAGCTTACCGAGGGAGGAGGCTAGCGGGAGTGAGGAGCAGTTCTTC.

With regard to this clonotype: Germline and junction disagree at one end, which may indicate a read error. The chain joins TRBV6-5 to TRBJ1-2, with 10 bases lining up with TRBD1. This CDR3 region has 15 residues. Germline V gene data show CDR1 as MNHEY and CDR2 as SVGAGI. CDR3 sequence (DNA): TGTACCAGCACCGCTTGGGACAGGGGCGGGAGAGGCTACACCTTC. It encodes CTSTAWDRGGRGYTF.